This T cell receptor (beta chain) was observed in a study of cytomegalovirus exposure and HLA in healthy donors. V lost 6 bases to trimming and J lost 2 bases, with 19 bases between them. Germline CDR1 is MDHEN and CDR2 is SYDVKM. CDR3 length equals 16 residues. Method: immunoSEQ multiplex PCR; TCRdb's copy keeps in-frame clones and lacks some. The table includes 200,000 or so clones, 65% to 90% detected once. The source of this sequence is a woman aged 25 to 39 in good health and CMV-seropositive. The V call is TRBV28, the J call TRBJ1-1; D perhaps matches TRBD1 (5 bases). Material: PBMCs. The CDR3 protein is CASSKGVARANTEAFF. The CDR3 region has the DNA TGTGCCAGCAGCAAAGGTGTGGCCAGGGCCAACACTGAAGCTTTCTTT. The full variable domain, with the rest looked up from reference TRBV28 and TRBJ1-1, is DVKVTQSSRYLVKRTGEKVFLECVQDMDHENMFWYRQDPGLGLRLIYFSYDVKMKEKGDIPEGYSVSREKKERFSLILESASTNQTSMYLCASSKGVARANTEAFFGQGTRLTVV.